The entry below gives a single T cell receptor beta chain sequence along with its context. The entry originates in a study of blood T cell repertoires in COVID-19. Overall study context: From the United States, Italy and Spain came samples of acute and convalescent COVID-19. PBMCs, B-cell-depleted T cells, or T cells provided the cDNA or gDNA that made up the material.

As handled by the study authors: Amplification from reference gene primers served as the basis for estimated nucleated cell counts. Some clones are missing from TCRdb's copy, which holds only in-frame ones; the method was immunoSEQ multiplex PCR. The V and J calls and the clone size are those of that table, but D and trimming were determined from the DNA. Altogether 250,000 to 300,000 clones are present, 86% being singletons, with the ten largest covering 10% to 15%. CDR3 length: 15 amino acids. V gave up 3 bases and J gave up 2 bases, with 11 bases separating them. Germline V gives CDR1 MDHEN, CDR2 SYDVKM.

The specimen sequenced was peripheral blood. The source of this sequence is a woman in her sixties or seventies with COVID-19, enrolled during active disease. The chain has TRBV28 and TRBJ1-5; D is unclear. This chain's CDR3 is CASSFRGYGNQPQHF. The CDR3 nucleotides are TGTGCCAGCAGTTTTCGGGGTTATGGCAATCAGCCCCAGCATTTT.